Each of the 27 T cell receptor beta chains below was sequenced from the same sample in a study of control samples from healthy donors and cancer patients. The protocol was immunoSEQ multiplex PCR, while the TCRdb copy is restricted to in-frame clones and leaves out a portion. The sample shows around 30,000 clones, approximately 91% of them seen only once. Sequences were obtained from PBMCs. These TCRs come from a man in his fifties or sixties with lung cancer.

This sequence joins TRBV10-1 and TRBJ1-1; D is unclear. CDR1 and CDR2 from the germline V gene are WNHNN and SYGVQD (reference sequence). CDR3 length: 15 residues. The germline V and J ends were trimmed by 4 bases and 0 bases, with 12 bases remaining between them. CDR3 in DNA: TGCGCCAGCAGTGCGTGGCGGGGAATGAACACTGAAGCTTTCTTT. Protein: CASSAWRGMNTEAFF.

The CDR3 spells CASSPKGALTDTQYF. The CDR3, as DNA: TGTGCCAGCAGCCCAAAAGGGGCCCTCACAGATACGCAGTATTTT. The chain has TRBV3-1 (or the pseudogene TRBV3-2) and TRBJ2-3, with a tentative D call TRBD1 (5 bases). Trimming removed 4 bases at V and 2 bases at J, with 13 bases between. CDR3 length: 15 amino acids. Germline V gives CDR1 LGHDT, CDR2 YNNKEL (reference sequence).

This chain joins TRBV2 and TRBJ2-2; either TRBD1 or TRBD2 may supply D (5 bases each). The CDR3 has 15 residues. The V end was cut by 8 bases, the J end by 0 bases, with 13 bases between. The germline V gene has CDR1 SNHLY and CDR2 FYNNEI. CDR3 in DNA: TGTGCCAGCCTAGAGGGGACGACGAACACCGGGGAGCTGTTTTTT. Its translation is CASLEGTTNTGELFF.

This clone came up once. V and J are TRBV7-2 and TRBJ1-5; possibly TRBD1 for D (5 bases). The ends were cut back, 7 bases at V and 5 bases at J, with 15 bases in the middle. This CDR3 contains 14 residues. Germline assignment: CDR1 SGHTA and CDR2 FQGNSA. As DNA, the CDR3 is TGTGCCAGCAACCTCCAGGGTCGGGATCAGCCCCAGCATTTT. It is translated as CASNLQGRDQPQHF.

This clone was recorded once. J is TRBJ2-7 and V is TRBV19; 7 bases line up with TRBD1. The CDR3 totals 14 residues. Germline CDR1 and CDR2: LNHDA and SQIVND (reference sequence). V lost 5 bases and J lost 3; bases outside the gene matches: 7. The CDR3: CASSARQGLYEQYF. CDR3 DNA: TGTGCCAGTAGTGCGCGACAGGGTCTCTACGAGCAGTACTTC.

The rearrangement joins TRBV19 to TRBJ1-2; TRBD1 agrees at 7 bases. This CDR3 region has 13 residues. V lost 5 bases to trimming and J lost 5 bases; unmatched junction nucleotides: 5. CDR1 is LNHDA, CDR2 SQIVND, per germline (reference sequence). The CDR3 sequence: CASSPRQGYGYTF. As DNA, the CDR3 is TGTGCCAGTAGTCCTCGACAGGGTTATGGCTACACCTTC.

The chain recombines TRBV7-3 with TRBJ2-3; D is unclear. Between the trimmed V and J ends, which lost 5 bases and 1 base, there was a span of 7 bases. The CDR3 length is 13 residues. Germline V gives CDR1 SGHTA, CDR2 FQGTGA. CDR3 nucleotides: TGTGCCAGCAGCCCAGTCCGCACAGATACGCAGTATTTT. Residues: CASSPVRTDTQYF.

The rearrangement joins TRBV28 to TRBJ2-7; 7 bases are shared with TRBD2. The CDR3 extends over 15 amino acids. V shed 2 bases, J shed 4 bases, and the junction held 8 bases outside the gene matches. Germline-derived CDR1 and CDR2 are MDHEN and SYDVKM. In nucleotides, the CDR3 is TGTGCCAGCAGTTTACCCAGCGGGGCAGGGTACGAGCAGTACTTC. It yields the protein CASSLPSGAGYEQYF.

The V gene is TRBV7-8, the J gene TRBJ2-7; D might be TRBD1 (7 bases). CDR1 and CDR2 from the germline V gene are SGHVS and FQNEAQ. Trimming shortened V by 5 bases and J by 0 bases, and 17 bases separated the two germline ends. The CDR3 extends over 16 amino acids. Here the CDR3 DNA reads TGTGCCAGCAGCGCCCCCCAGGGGGGACCCTCCTACGAGCAGTACTTC. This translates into CASSAPQGGPSYEQYF. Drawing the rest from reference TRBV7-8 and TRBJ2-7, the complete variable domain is GAGVSQSPRYKVAKRGQDVALRCDPISGHVSLFWYQQALGQGPEFLTYFQNEAQLDKSGLPSDRFFAERPEGSVSTLKIQRTQQEDSAVYLCASSAPQGGPSYEQYFGPGTRLTVT.

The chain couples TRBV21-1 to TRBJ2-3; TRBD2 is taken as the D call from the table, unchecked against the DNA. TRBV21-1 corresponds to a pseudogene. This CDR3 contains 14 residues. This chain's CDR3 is CASSKSVRTDTQYF. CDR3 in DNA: TGTGCCAGCAGCAAATCGGTCCGCACAGATACGCAGTATTTT.

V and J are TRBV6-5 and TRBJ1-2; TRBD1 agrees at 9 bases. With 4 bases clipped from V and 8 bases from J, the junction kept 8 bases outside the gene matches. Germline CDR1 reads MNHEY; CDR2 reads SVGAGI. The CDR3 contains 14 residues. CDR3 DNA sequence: TGTGCCAGCAGTTCTCGGGACAGGGATAAGGGCTACACCTTC. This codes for CASSSRDRDKGYTF.

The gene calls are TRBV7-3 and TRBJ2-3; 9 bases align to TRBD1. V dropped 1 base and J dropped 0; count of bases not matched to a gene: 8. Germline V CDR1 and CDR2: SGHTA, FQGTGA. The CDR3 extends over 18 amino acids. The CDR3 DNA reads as TGTGCCAGCAGCTTAATGCCCCAGGACAGGGGAAGCACAGATACGCAGTATTTT. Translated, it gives CASSLMPQDRGSTDTQYF.

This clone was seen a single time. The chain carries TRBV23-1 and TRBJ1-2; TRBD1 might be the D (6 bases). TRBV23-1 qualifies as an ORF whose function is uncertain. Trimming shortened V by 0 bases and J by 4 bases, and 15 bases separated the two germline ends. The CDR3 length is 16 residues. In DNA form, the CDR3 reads TGCGCCAGCAGTCAATCCCGACAGGTCCTCCTCTATGGCTACACCTTC. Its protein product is CASSQSRQVLLYGYTF.

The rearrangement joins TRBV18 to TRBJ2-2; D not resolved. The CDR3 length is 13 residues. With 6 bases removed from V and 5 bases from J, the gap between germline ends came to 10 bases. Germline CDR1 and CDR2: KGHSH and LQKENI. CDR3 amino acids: CASSPGQTGELFF. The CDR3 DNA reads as TGTGCCAGCTCCCCCGGGCAGACCGGGGAGCTGTTTTTT.

The CDR3 region is CASSVVGGGDGYTF. CDR3 bases: TGTGCCAGCAGCGTAGTGGGAGGGGGTGATGGCTACACCTTC. This chain uses TRBV9 with TRBJ1-2; D possibly corresponds to TRBD1 (6 bases). Deletions cut 0 bases from V and 6 bases from J, with 12 bases between. Germline loops: CDR1 SGDLS, CDR2 YYNGEE. CDR3 size: 14 residues.

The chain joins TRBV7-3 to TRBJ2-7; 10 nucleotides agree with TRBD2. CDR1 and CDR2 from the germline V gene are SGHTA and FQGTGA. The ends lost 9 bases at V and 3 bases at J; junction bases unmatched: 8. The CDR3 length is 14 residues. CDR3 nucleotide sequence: TGTGCCAGTGTACTAGCGGGGACCCTCTACGAGCAGTACTTC. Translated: CASVLAGTLYEQYF. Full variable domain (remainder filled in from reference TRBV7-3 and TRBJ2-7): GAGVSQTPSNKVTEKGKYVELRCDPISGHTALYWYRQSLGQGPEFLIYFQGTGAADDSGLPNDRFFAVRPEGSVSTLKIQRTERGDSAVYLCASVLAGTLYEQYFGPGTRLTVT.

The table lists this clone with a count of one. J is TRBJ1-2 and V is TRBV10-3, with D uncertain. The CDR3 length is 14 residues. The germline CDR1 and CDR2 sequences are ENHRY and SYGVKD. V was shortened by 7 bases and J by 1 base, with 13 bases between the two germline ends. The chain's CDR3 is CAITPQAVNYGYTF. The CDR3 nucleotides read TGTGCCATCACACCGCAGGCTGTTAACTATGGCTACACCTTC.

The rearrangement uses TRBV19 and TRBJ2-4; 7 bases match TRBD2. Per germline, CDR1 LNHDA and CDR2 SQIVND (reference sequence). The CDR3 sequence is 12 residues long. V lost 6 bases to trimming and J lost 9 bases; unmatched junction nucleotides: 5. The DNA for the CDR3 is TGTGCCAGTAGGCCCAGGGAGGGCATTCAGTACTTC. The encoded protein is CASRPREGIQYF.

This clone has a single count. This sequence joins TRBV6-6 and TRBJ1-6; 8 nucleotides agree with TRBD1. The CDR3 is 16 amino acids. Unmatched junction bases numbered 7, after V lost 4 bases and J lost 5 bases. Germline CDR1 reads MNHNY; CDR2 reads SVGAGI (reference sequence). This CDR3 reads CASSLGQGADNSPLHF. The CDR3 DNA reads TGTGCCAGCAGTTTAGGGCAGGGGGCAGATAATTCACCCCTCCACTTT.

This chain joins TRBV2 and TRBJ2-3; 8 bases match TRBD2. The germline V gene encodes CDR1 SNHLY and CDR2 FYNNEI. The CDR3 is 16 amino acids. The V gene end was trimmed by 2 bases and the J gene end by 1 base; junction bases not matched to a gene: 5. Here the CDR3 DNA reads TGTGCCAGCAGTGAAAGGGGAGCGGGAGGCACAGATACGCAGTATTTT. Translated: CASSERGAGGTDTQYF.

The CDR3: CASRPTGQGNNSPLHF. The CDR3 nucleotides are TGTGCCAGCAGACCTACGGGACAGGGTAATAATTCACCCCTCCACTTT. J is TRBJ1-6 and V is TRBV6-6, with 9 nucleotides matching TRBD1. This CDR3 region has 16 residues. Germline V gene sequence: CDR1 MNHNY, CDR2 SVGAGI (reference sequence). Trimming cost V 6 bases and J 5 bases; bases outside gene matches: 8.

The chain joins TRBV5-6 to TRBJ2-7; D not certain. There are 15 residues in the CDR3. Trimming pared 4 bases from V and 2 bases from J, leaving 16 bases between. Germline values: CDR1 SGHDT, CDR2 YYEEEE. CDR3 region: CASSPDGASTYEQYF. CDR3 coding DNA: TGTGCCAGCAGCCCGGACGGAGCATCCACCTACGAGCAGTACTTC.

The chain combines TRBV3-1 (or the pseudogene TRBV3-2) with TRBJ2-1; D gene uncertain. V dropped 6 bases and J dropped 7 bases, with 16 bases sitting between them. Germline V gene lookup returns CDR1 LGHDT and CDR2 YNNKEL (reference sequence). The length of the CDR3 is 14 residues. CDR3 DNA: TGTGCCAGCAGTTTTAGACTGGAAAAAAATGAGCAGTTCTTC. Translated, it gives CASSFRLEKNEQFF.

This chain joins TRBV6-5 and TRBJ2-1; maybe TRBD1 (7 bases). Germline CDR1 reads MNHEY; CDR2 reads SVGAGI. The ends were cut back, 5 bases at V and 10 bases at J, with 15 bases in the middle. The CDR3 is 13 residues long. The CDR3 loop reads CASSQRTGGEQFF. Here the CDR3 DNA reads TGTGCCAGCAGTCAACGGACAGGAGGGGAGCAGTTCTTC.

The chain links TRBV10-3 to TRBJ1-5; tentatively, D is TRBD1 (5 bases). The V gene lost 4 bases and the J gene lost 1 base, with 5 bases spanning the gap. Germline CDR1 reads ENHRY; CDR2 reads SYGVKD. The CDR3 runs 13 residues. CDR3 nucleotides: TGTGCCATCAGTGGGGACAGCAATCAGCCCCAGCATTTT. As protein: CAISGDSNQPQHF.

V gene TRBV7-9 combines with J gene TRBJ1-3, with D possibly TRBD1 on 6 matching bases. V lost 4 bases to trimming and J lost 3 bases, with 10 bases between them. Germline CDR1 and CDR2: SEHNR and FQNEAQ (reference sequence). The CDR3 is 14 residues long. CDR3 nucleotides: TGTGCCAGCAGCTCGGGGACATTTGGAAACACCATATATTTT. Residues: CASSSGTFGNTIYF.

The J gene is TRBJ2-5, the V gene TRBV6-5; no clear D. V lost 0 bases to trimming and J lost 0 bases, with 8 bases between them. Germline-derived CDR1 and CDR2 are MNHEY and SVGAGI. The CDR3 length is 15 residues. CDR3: CASSYSRRYQETQYF. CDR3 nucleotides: TGTGCCAGCAGTTACTCACGCAGGTACCAAGAGACCCAGTACTTC.